Listed here are 13 T cell receptor beta chains from one sample, sequenced in a study of T-cell reconstitution after alpha-beta-depleted transplantation in children listed by TCRdb under 2016. The meaning of the sample's treatment or condition label: allogeneic hematopoietic cell transplantation with graft depleted of TCRalphabeta T cells and CD19 B cells. The receptor library was made with PCR. TCRdb shows the sequencer as Illumina HiSeq 2500. TCR library preparation used molecular barcoding, with unique molecular identifiers applied to normalize quantification of the TCRbeta repertoire. TCRdb trimmed the raw reads at Q25, called clones with MiXCR and kept productive beta chains. Under each unique CDR3 protein, matching rows form one entry showing the most common genes and DNA. The sample table contains around 190,000 distinct CDR3 sequences; only one count was recorded for under 8.5% of them. Approximately 6% of the sample goes to the ten largest clones.

The material sequenced was PBMCs, taken before TCRalphabeta/CD19-depleted stem cell transplant. These receptors were taken from a boy aged 2-15 years with acute lymphoblastic leukemia, due to receive a stem cell transplant.

The V call is TRBV5-6, the J call TRBJ2-3, with 10 nucleotides matching TRBD2. Looked up from germline, CDR1 is SGHDT and CDR2 is YYEEEE. The junction had 4 bases not matched to a gene; V was cut back by 4 bases and J by 5 bases. The CDR3 extends over 14 amino acids. The CDR3 bases are TGTGCCAGCAGCCTAGCGGGAGTAATAGATACGCAGTATTTT. As protein: CASSLAGVIDTQYF.

The sample holds many counts of this clonotype. The rearrangement links TRBV7-2 to TRBJ2-1; weak D call: TRBD1 (5 bases). V lost 5 bases, J lost 1 base, and 15 bases lay in between. The germline V gene encodes CDR1 SGHTA and CDR2 FQGNSA. This CDR3 comprises 16 residues. The CDR3 DNA sequence: TGTGCCAGCAGCAGGAGCCAGGGTCTGTCCTACAATGAGCAGTTCTTC. Translated: CASSRSQGLSYNEQFF.

The chain recombines TRBV4-3 with TRBJ2-3; 9 positions match TRBD2. Germline trimming cut 0 bases from V and 4 bases from J; bases unmatched to any gene: 11. Looked up from germline, CDR1 is LGHNA and CDR2 is YSLEER. CDR3 length equals 18 residues. The CDR3 reads CASSQDTLAGGAADTQYF. The CDR3 nucleotides read TGCGCCAGCAGCCAAGATACTCTGGCGGGAGGGGCTGCAGATACGCAGTATTTT.

The sample holds many counts of this clonotype. This rearrangement joins TRBV6-1 to TRBJ2-3, with 14 bases identical to TRBD2. This CDR3 has 15 residues. The junction had 1 base not matched to a gene; V was cut back by 4 bases and J by 4 bases. CDR1 and CDR2 from the germline V gene are MNHNS and SASEGT. The CDR3 DNA sequence: TGTGCCAGCAGTGGACTAGCGGGAGGGCCAGATACGCAGTATTTT. This codes for CASSGLAGGPDTQYF.

This clonotype was detected ten times or more. This chain joins TRBV7-9 and TRBJ2-1; tentative D call: TRBD1 (6 bases). Trimming shortened V by 7 bases and J by 1 base, and 8 bases separated the two germline ends. CDR3 length: 13 amino acids. In germline, CDR1 is SEHNR, CDR2 FQNEAQ (reference sequence). The CDR3 loop is CASTGESYNEQFF. The CDR3 coding sequence is TGTGCCAGCACAGGGGAGTCCTACAATGAGCAGTTCTTC.

Only a few counts were recorded for this clonotype. The V call is TRBV20-1, the J call TRBJ2-1, with 10 bases that match TRBD2. Trimming cost V 7 bases and J 9 bases; bases outside gene matches: 6. This CDR3 region has 12 residues. Germline loops: CDR1 DFQATT, CDR2 SNEGSKA (reference sequence). CDR3 protein: CSVSGRASEQFF. The CDR3 coding sequence is TGCAGTGTCAGCGGGAGGGCCTCTGAGCAGTTCTTC.

The sample holds many counts of this clonotype. This chain connects TRBV28 to TRBJ2-7, with D maybe TRBD1 (6 bases). Trimming removed 10 bases at V and 5 bases at J, with 15 bases between. Germline V gives CDR1 MDHEN, CDR2 SYDVKM. This CDR3 is built from 12 residues. The CDR3 nucleotides are TGTGCCACCCAGGACAGCGAGGACGAGCAGTACTTC. This sequence encodes CATQDSEDEQYF.

The genes are TRBV21-1 and TRBJ2-1. TRBV21-1 is listed as a pseudogene. The CDR3 runs 14 residues. CDR3 sequence reads: CASSKVPNRNEQFF. The DNA for the CDR3 is TGTGCCAGCAGCAAAGTACCGAATCGCAATGAGCAGTTCTTC.

This clonotype was detected ten times or more. V is TRBV27 and J is TRBJ2-7; 10 nucleotides agree with TRBD2. Germline V gene lookup returns CDR1 MNHEY and CDR2 SMNVEV (reference sequence). CDR3 length equals 15 residues. V lost 5 bases, J lost 0 bases, and 4 bases stayed unmatched. For the CDR3, the DNA is TGTGCCAGCAGTCCTACTAGCGGGACCTCCTACGAGCAGTACTTC. This codes for CASSPTSGTSYEQYF.

This clonotype was found once. The chain couples TRBV2 to TRBJ1-1, with 9 bases matching TRBD1. V lost 2 bases to trimming and J lost 3 bases; unmatched junction nucleotides: 4. The CDR3 has 15 residues. The germline CDR1 and CDR2 sequences are SNHLY and FYNNEI. CDR3 region: CASSETRTGDTEAFF. CDR3 nucleotides: TGTGCCAGCAGTGAAACGCGGACAGGGGACACTGAAGCTTTCTTT.

Many counts were recorded for this clonotype. The chain links TRBV7-9 to TRBJ2-7; a possible D gene is TRBD2 (6 bases). CDR3 length equals 15 residues. The ends were cut back, 1 base at V and 1 base at J, with 11 bases in the middle. CDR1 SEHNR and CDR2 FQNEAQ come from the germline V gene (reference sequence). The CDR3: CASSLEVGGSYEQYF. CDR3 bases: TGTGCCAGCAGCTTAGAGGTTGGGGGGTCCTACGAGCAGTACTTC.

This clonotype was found a few times. This chain connects TRBV7-8 to TRBJ1-5; D may be TRBD1 (6 bases). The CDR3 is made up of 15 amino acids. V was trimmed by 5 bases and J by 0 bases, leaving 11 bases between them. Germline V gene data show CDR1 as SGHVS and CDR2 as FQNEAQ. CDR3 region: CASSQGSGSNQPQHF. The CDR3, as DNA: TGTGCCAGCAGCCAGGGGAGTGGTAGCAATCAGCCCCAGCATTTT.

At least ten counts were recorded for this clonotype. V usage is TRBV7-9 and J usage is TRBJ2-1; D unclear. Germline loops: CDR1 SEHNR, CDR2 FQNEAQ (reference sequence). Between the trimmed V and J ends, which lost 7 bases and 4 bases, there was a span of 14 bases. This CDR3 has 14 amino acids. CDR3 protein: CASKTDRLYNEQFF. The CDR3 bases are TGTGCCAGCAAAACCGATAGGCTTTACAATGAGCAGTTCTTC.